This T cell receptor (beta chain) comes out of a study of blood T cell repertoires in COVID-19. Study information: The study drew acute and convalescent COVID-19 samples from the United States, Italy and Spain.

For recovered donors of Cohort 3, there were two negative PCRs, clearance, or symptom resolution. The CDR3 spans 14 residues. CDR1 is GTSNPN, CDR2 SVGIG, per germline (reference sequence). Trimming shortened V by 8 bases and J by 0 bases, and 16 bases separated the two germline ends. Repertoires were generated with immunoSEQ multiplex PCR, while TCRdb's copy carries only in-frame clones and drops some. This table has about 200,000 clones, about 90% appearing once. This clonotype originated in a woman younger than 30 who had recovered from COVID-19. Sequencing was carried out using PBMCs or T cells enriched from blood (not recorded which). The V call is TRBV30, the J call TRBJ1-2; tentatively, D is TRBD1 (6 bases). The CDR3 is CAGYRDTANYGYTF. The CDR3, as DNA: TGTGCCGGATACCGGGACACAGCTAACTATGGCTACACCTTC.